Listed below are T cell receptor beta chains from one sample, sequenced in a study of shared clonotypes between healthy human individuals. The method was immunoSEQ multiplex PCR; TCRdb's version includes in-frame clones alone and lacks a portion of them. The table shows some 2.1 million clones, with 95% occurring only once. Input material: naive CD4+ T cells sorted from blood. These receptors originate from a man aged 18 to 35 in good health. Each CDR3 is given with its conserved first and last residue. D genes are given only for firm matches.

v_call	j_call	d_call	cdr3_aa
TRBV28	TRBJ2-6	-	CASSPQRTGANVLTF
TRBV7-3	TRBJ2-6	-	CASSRGANVLTF
TRBV25-1	TRBJ1-6	TRBD1	CASSVGTANSPLHF
TRBV2	TRBJ2-5	TRBD1	CASSGWTGQETQYF
TRBV28	TRBJ1-4	-	CASSLIGTGSTNEKLFF
TRBV18	TRBJ2-7	-	CASSPDESREQYF
TRBV25-1	TRBJ1-2	-	CASSDYKGERGYTF
TRBV27	TRBJ1-6	-	CASTMIGRDNSPLHF
TRBV4-3	TRBJ2-1	-	CASSQDRQSSYNEQFF
TRBV11-2	TRBJ2-7	-	CASSLEYGILYEQYF
TRBV6-1	TRBJ1-2	-	CASSVYRNYGYTF
TRBV9	TRBJ1-2	TRBD1	CASSAQTGGVGYGYTF
TRBV5-1	TRBJ2-3	TRBD1	CASSSSTGGAYTQYF
TRBV5-1	TRBJ2-2	-	CASSLRGDYTGELFF
TRBV18	TRBJ2-7	TRBD1	CASSPTGTGANEQYF
TRBV7-2	TRBJ1-2	TRBD1	CASSLAGTAYGYTF
TRBV9	TRBJ2-6	TRBD2	CASSPSGAGANVLTF
TRBV30	TRBJ2-1	TRBD2	CAGNSGRGDEQFF
TRBV7-9	TRBJ1-4	-	CASRNKPIGHATNEKLFF
TRBV6-6	TRBJ1-5	-	CASSGTYSNQPQHF
TRBV18	TRBJ2-3	-	CASSPPRGTSTDTQYF
TRBV5-1	TRBJ2-1	TRBD2	CASSLEGLGRGYNEQFF
TRBV28	TRBJ2-7	-	CASRPWGVSYEQYF
TRBV7-9	TRBJ1-1	-	CASSLQGGTEAFF
TRBV4-1	TRBJ2-3	-	CASSQGTGPRTDTQYF
TRBV27	TRBJ1-1	-	CASSFGGNTEAFF
TRBV29-1	TRBJ2-1	-	CSVPRSSYNEQFF
TRBV6-1	TRBJ2-7	-	CASSSGTSGPEQYF
TRBV7-9	TRBJ1-3	-	CASSARFVQAYSGNTIYF
TRBV29-1	TRBJ2-4	-	CSVGGLAKNIQYF
TRBV27	TRBJ2-2	-	CASSLSRSAGELFF
TRBV10-3	TRBJ1-2	-	CAISEDRNYGYTF
TRBV10-1	TRBJ2-3	-	CASSRDIQRTDTQYF
TRBV19	TRBJ2-7	TRBD1	CASALTGSSYEQYF
TRBV9	TRBJ2-7	-	CASSVVCGIENAYEQYF
TRBV10-3	TRBJ1-1	-	CAISESPRGNTEAFF
TRBV19	TRBJ1-5	-	CASSIAATRNQPQHF
TRBV27	-	-	CASSLLGLGSYEQYF
TRBV21-1	TRBJ1-1	-	CASSRHPRVNTEAFF
TRBV6-5	TRBJ2-7	-	CASSGGGYEQYF
TRBV11-3	TRBJ1-6	TRBD1	CASSLQGESYNSPLHF
TRBV11-3	TRBJ2-1	-	CASSSGLHNEQFF
TRBV10-2	TRBJ2-7	-	CASSVVPEGYEQYF
TRBV6-1	TRBJ1-4	-	CASSEAPGAYEKLFF
TRBV28	TRBJ2-3	-	CASSLGRDRTDTQYF
TRBV25-1	TRBJ2-1	TRBD2	CASSLAAFYNEQFF
TRBV28	TRBJ1-5	TRBD1	CATRTGLNQPQHF
TRBV5-1	TRBJ2-1	-	CASRPGDNEQFF
TRBV11-2	TRBJ2-3	-	CASSLVVGKDTQYF
TRBV5-4	TRBJ2-1	TRBD2	CASSQGLAGDEQFF
TRBV2	TRBJ2-1	TRBD2	CASRVAAGGDNEQFF
TRBV5-1	TRBJ1-4	-	CASSKDVAGANEKLFF
TRBV7-3	TRBJ1-2	-	CASSLYGNYGYTF
TRBV6-6	TRBJ1-5	TRBD1	CASSAWTGGSQPQHF
TRBV6-1	TRBJ2-1	-	CASSEGAARYNEQFF
TRBV2	TRBJ2-1	TRBD2	CASRVTSGGRYNEQFF
TRBV4-2	TRBJ2-2	-	CASSLVQLTNTGELFF
TRBV28	TRBJ2-5	-	CASRPGGEETQYF